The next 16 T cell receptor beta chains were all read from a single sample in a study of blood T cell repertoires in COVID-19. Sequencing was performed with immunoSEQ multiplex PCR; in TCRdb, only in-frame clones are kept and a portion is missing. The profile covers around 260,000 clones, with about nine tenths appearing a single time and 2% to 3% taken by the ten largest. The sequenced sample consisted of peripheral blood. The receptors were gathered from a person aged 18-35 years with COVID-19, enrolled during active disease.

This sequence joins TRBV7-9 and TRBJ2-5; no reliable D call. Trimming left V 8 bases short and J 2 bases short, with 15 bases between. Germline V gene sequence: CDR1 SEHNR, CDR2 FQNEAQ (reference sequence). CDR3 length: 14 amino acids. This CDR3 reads CASEDGVKQETQYF. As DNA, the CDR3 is TGTGCCAGCGAGGATGGAGTTAAACAAGAGACCCAGTACTTC.

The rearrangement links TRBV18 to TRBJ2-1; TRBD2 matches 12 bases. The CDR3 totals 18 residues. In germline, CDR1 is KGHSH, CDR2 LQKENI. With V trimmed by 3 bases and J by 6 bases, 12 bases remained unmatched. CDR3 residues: CASSPPSGRAGVGNEQFF. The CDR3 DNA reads TGTGCCAGCTCACCTCCTAGCGGGAGGGCCGGTGTGGGCAATGAGCAGTTCTTC.

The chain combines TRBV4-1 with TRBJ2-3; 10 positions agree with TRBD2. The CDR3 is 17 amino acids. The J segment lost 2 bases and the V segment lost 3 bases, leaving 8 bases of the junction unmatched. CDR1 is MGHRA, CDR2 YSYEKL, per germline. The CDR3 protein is CASSHPGLADFTDTQYF. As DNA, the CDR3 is TGCGCCAGCAGCCACCCCGGACTAGCGGATTTCACAGATACGCAGTATTTT.

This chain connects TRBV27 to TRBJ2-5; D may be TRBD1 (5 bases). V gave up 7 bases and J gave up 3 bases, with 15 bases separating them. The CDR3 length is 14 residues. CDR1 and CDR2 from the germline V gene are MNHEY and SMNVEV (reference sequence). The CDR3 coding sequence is TGTGCCAGCAAATCTCTCGGCAGGGAAGAGACCCAGTACTTC. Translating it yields CASKSLGREETQYF.

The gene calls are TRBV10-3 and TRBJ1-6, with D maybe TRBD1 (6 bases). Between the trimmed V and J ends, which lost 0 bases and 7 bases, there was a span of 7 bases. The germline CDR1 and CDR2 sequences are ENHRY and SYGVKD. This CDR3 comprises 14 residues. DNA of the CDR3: TGTGCCATCAGTGAGTCGACAGGAAATTCACCCCTCCACTTT. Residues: CAISESTGNSPLHF.

CDR3 sequence (DNA): TGTGCCAGTAGTACAGTTAATCAGCCCCAGCATTTT. Amino acid sequence: CASSTVNQPQHF. The chain is built from TRBV19 and TRBJ1-5, with D unclear. The CDR3 contains 12 residues. Germline V gene sequence: CDR1 LNHDA, CDR2 SQIVND (reference sequence). Trimming removed 4 bases at V and 4 bases at J, with 5 bases between.

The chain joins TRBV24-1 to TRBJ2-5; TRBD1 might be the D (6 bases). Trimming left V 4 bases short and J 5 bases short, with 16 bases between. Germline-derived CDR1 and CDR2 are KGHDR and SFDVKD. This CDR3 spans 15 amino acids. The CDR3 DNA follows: TGTGCCACCAGTGACCCCGCAGGGGCCGGGGAGACCCAGTACTTC. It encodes CATSDPAGAGETQYF.

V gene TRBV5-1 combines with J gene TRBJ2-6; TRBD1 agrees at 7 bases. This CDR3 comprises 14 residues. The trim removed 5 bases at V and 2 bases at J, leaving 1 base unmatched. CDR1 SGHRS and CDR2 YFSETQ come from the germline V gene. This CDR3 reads CASRDRAGANVLTF. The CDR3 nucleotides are TGCGCCAGCAGAGACAGGGCTGGGGCCAACGTCCTGACTTTC.

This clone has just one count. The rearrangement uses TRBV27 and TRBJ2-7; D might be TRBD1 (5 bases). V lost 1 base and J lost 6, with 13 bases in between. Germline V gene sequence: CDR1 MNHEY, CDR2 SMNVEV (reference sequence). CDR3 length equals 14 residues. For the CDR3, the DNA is TGTGCCAGCAGTTTATGGGGCTCGGGTAGCGAGCAGTACTTC. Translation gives CASSLWGSGSEQYF.

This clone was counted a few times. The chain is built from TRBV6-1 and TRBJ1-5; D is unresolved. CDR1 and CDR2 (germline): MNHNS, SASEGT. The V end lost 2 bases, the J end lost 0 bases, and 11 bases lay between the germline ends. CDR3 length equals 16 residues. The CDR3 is CASSESGAYSNQPQHF. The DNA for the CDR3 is TGTGCCAGCAGTGAATCGGGAGCTTATAGCAATCAGCCCCAGCATTTT.

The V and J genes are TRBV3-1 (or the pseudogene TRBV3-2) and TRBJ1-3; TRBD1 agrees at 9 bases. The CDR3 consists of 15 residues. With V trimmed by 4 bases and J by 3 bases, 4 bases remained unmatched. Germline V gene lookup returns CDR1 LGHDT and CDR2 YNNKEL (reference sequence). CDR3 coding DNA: TGTGCCAGCAGCCCAAACAGGGGGCATGGAAACACCATATATTTT. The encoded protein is CASSPNRGHGNTIYF.

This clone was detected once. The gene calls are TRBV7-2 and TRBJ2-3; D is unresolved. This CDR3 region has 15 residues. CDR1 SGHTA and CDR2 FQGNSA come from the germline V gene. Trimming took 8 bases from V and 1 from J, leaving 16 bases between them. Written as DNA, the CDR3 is TGTGCCAGCGCCATTAGACCGACTCGCACAGATACGCAGTATTTT. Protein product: CASAIRPTRTDTQYF. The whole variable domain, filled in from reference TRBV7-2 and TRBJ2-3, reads GAGVSQSPSNKVTEKGKDVELRCDPISGHTALYWYRQSLGQGLEFLIYFQGNSAPDKSGLPSDRFSAERTGGSVSTLTIQRTQQEDSAVYLCASAIRPTRTDTQYFGPGTRLTVL.

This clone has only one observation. For the CDR3, the DNA is TGCAGCGTTGAAGAAGACTCGCCCAGGCAGTACTTC. Its protein product is CSVEEDSPRQYF. The rearrangement uses TRBV29-1 and TRBJ2-7; D is undetermined. Trimming took off 0 bases at V and 9 bases at J, with 12 bases between the two ends. CDR3 length equals 12 residues. Germline CDR1 reads SQVTM; CDR2 reads ANQGSEA.

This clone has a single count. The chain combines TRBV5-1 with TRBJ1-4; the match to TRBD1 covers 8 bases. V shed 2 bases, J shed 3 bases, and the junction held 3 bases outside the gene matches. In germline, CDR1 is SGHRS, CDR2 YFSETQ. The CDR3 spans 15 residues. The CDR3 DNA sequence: TGCGCCAGCAGCTTCTACAGGGGGTCTAATGAAAAACTGTTTTTT. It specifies CASSFYRGSNEKLFF.

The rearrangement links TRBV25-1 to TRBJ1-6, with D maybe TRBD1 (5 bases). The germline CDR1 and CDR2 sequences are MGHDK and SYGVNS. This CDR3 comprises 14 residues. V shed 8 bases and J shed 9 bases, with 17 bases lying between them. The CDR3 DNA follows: TGTGCCAGCTCCGGACCCCCCGGGGGTTCACCCCTCCACTTT. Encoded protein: CASSGPPGGSPLHF.

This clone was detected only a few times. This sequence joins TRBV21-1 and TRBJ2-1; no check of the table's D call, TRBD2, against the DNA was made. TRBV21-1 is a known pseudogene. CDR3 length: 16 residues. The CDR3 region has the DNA TGTGCCGCCAACCCGCGCTCCGGAGGAACCTACAATGAGCAGTTCTTC. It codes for CAANPRSGGTYNEQFF.